This T cell receptor beta chain was identified in a study of high-grade serous ovarian cancer treatment subgroups. Study at large: On average, approximately 14,000 reads and 7,494 unique TCR beta rearrangements were obtained per sample. General study results and limits: Same-patient tumor repertoires overlapped at roughly 0.11 to 0.79; different patients barely overlapped. These tumor repertoires lack spatial information from bulk sequencing. TCR clonal relatedness correlated positively with neoantigen level.

Clones were read by immunoSEQ multiplex PCR, and TCRdb kept only the in-frame ones, dropping some. The sample yields about 12,000 clones, roughly 88% seen once. Tumor samples were obtained before definitive surgery or chemotherapy. Details on this clone: Its specificity is unknown.

Trimming took 2 bases from V and 4 from J; bases not matched to a gene: 7. Germline V gives CDR1 SGHNT, CDR2 YYREEE (reference sequence). The CDR3 runs to 17 residues. The material sequenced was tumor tissue. The clonotype comes from a human donor with high-grade serous ovarian cancer. The V gene is TRBV5-4, the J gene TRBJ2-6; 9 nucleotides agree with TRBD1. The CDR3 DNA reads TGTGCCAGCAGCTTTAGACAGGGGGGCTCCGGGGCCAACGTCCTGACTTTC. Translated: CASSFRQGGSGANVLTF.